This is a list of T cell receptor beta chains from one sample in a study of blood T cell repertoires in COVID-19. Assay used: immunoSEQ multiplex PCR; TCRdb lists only in-frame clones, some missing. The data show 140,000 to 150,000 clones, 88% seen once. Sequencing was performed on peripheral blood. These receptors were collected from a human donor in a cohort sampled during active COVID-19. Both conserved end residues are part of each CDR3. The order of the fields is D gene, J gene, clone size, V gene, CDR3 protein, CDR3 DNA. D genes are given only for firm matches. Size tells how often a clone was seen (once, few, many) or the class of an expanded clone, and some rows leave it out.

- TRBJ1-2 - TRBV11-2 CASSPTSSPGVFNYGYTF TGTGCCAGCAGCCCGACCTCCTCTCCAGGGGTGTTTAACTATGGCTACACCTTC
- TRBJ1-2 - TRBV6-2/TRBV6-3 CASSRSHRTNYGYTF TGTGCCAGCAGTCGTTCTCACAGGACTAACTATGGCTACACCTTC
TRBD2 TRBJ2-3 once TRBV7-2 CASSYATSGGANTQYF TGTGCCAGCAGCTACGCGACTAGCGGGGGGGCCAATACGCAGTATTTT
TRBD1 TRBJ2-3 - TRBV5-4 CASRLDRGRDTQYF TGTGCCAGCAGACTCGACAGGGGTCGGGATACGCAGTATTTT
TRBD1 TRBJ1-3 - TRBV19 CASSLRSSTSRGRGNTIYF TGTGCCAGTAGTCTCCGAAGTTCGACTAGCAGGGGGCGCGGAAACACCATATATTTT
- TRBJ2-1 - TRBV28 CASSHGGRRYNEQFF TGTGCCAGCAGCCACGGAGGGCGGCGCTACAATGAGCAGTTCTTC
- TRBJ1-1 - TRBV5-1 CASSLDGDNTEAFF TGCGCCAGCAGTCTGGACGGGGATAACACTGAAGCTTTCTTT
- TRBJ2-1 - TRBV11-3 CASSSPTSSYNEQFF TGTGCCAGCAGCTCTCCAACCAGCTCCTACAATGAGCAGTTCTTC
TRBD2 TRBJ2-2 - TRBV13 CASSRGGYTGELFF TGTGCCAGCAGCCGGGGGGGTTATACCGGGGAGCTGTTTTTT
- TRBJ1-1 - TRBV6-2/TRBV6-3 CASNPVAGNTEAFF TGTGCCAGCAACCCCGTAGCGGGAAACACTGAAGCTTTCTTT
TRBD1 TRBJ1-2 - TRBV7-2 CASSLDRGKDGYTF TGTGCCAGCAGCCTAGACAGGGGGAAGGATGGCTACACCTTC
- TRBJ1-6 - TRBV4-2 CASSQAGVADSNNSPLHF TGTGCCAGCAGCCAGGCTGGGGTAGCGGACTCCAATAATTCACCCCTCCACTTT
TRBD1 TRBJ1-5 - TRBV19 CASSTIDRGYNQPQHF TGTGCCAGTAGTACGATAGACAGGGGGTACAATCAGCCCCAGCATTTT
- TRBJ1-1 once TRBV12-3/TRBV12-4 CASSINQGTEAFF TGTGCCAGCAGTATTAATCAGGGCACTGAAGCTTTCTTT
TRBD2 TRBJ2-7 few TRBV27 CASSGGGRDYEQYF TGTGCCAGCAGTGGGGGGGGACGTGACTACGAGCAGTACTTC
TRBD1 TRBJ2-2 - TRBV5-1 CASSLQGAPRTGELFF TGCGCCAGCAGCTTGCAGGGGGCGCCTCGTACCGGGGAGCTGTTTTTT
- TRBJ2-7 - TRBV6-5 CASRLDSLTEQYF TGTGCCAGCAGATTGGACAGCCTCACCGAGCAGTACTTC
- TRBJ2-7 - TRBV12-3/TRBV12-4 CASSPQLGAEQYF TGTGCCAGCAGTCCCCAACTGGGGGCCGAGCAGTACTTC
- TRBJ2-3 - TRBV6-5 CASSYSTGVEDTQYF TGTGCCAGCAGTTACTCGACAGGAGTGGAAGATACGCAGTATTTT
TRBD2 TRBJ2-3 - TRBV7-9 CASSSGLAGRGTDTQYF TGTGCCAGCAGCTCAGGACTAGCGGGTCGGGGCACAGATACGCAGTATTTT
TRBD2 TRBJ2-3 - TRBV7-2 CASSYRRYGTSPTDTQYF TGTGCCAGCAGCTACCGCCGGTATGGGACTAGCCCCACAGATACGCAGTATTTT
TRBD1 TRBJ1-1 - TRBV29-1 CSVELQGGTEAFF TGCAGCGTTGAACTACAGGGGGGCACTGAAGCTTTCTTT
TRBD2 TRBJ2-7 - TRBV6-5 CASRTSGGITYEQYF TGTGCCAGCAGAACTAGCGGGGGGATTACCTACGAGCAGTACTTC